This section outlines one T cell receptor (beta chain) sequence together with its context. Its specificity is unknown. The record originates from a study of cytomegalovirus exposure and HLA in healthy donors. Study-level background: The Caucasian-associated ancestry cluster contained 81% of the 300 to 400 genotyped donors. The study, taken as a whole, reports: Among CMV-associated TCR beta chains, most appeared HLA-restricted in a later analysis.

In the PCR, 60 Vbeta and 13 Jbeta primers were used. The table came from immunoSEQ multiplex PCR; TCRdb's copy has only in-frame clones and leaves some out. The repertoire has roughly 220,000 clones, approximately 80% of them found once; the top ten carry about 3.1%. Source material: PBMCs. The TCR comes from a man younger than 40 in good health and CMV-seronegative.

CDR3 loop: CASEIVGRGPETQYF. The CDR3 DNA sequence: TGTGCCAGCGAGATAGTGGGCCGGGGTCCAGAGACCCAGTACTTC. V and J are TRBV27 and TRBJ2-5; a possible D gene is TRBD2 (5 bases). CDR3 size: 15 residues. Trimming removed 8 bases at V and 4 bases at J, with 20 bases between. Germline CDR1 MNHEY, CDR2 SMNVEV (reference sequence).